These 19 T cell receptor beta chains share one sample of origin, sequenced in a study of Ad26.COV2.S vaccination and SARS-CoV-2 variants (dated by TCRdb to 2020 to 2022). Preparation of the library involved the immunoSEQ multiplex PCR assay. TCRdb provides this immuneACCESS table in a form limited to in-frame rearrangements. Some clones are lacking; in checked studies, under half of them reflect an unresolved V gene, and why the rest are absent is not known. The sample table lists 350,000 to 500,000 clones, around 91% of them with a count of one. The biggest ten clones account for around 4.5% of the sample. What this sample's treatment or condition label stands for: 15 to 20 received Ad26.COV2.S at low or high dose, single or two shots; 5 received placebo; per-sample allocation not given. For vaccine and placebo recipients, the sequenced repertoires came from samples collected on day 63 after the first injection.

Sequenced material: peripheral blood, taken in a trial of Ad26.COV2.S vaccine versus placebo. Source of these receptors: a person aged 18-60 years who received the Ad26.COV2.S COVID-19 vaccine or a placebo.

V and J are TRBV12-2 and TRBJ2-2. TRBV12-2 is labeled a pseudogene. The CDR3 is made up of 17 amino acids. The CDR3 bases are TGTGCAAGTCGCCCCAGGGCCCCTACTAGTACTCCCGGGGAGCTGTTTTTT. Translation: CASRPRAPTSTPGELFF.

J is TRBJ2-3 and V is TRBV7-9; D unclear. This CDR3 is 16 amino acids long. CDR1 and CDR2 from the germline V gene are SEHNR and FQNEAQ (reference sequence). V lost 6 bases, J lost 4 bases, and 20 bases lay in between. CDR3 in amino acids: CASSRDSSSPADTQYF. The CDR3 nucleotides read TGTGCCAGCAGTCGTGACTCATCCAGCCCCGCAGATACGCAGTATTTT. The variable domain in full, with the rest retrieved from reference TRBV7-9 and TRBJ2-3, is DTGVSQNPRHKITKRGQNVTFRCDPISEHNRLYWYRQTLGQGPEFLTYFQNEAQLEKSRLLSDRFSAERPKGSFSTLEIQRTEQGDSAMYLCASSRDSSSPADTQYFGPGTRLTVL.

CDR3 DNA sequence: TGTGCCAGCAGCCACAGACAGGGGACTCAGCCCCAGCATTTT. Residues: CASSHRQGTQPQHF. This chain joins TRBV4-2 and TRBJ1-5; 8 bases align to TRBD1. CDR1 LGHNA and CDR2 YNFKEQ come from the germline V gene. This CDR3 has 14 residues. The trim removed 3 bases at V and 6 bases at J, leaving 4 bases unmatched.

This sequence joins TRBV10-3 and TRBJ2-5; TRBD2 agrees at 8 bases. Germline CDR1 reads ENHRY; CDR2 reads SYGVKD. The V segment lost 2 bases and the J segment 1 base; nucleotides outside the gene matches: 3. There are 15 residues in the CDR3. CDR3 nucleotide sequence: TGTGCCATCAGTGAGCATAGCGGGACCCAAGAGACCCAGTACTTC. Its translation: CAISEHSGTQETQYF.

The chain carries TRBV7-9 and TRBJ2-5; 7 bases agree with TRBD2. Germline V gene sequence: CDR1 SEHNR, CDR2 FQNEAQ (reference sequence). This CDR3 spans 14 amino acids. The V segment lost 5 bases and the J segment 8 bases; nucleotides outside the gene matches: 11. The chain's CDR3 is CASSPDLGRETQYF. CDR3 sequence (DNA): TGTGCCAGCAGCCCGGATCTAGGGAGGGAAACCCAGTACTTC.

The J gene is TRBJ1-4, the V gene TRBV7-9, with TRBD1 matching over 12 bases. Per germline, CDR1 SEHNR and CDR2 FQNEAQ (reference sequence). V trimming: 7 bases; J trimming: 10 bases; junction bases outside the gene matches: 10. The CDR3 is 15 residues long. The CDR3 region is CASTNPGQGAGKLFF. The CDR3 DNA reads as TGTGCCAGCACCAATCCGGGACAGGGGGCAGGAAAACTGTTTTTT.

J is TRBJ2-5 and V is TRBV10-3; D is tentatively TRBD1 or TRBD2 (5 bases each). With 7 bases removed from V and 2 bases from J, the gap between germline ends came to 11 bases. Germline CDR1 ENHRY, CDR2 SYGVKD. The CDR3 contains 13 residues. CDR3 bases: TGTGCCATCAAAGGGGAGCGGCAAGAGACCCAGTACTTC. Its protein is CAIKGERQETQYF.

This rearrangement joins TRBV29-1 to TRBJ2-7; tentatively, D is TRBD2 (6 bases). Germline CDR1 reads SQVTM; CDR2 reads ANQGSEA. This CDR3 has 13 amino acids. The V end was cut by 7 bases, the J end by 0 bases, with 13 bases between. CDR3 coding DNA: TGCAGCGCTAGTGGCGGGGACTCCTACGAGCAGTACTTC. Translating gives CSASGGDSYEQYF.

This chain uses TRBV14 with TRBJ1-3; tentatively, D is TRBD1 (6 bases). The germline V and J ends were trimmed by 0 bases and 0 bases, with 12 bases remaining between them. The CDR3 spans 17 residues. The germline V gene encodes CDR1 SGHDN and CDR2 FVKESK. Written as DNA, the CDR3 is TGTGCCAGCAGCCAAGACGCACCACAGGGCTCTGGAAACACCATATATTTT. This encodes CASSQDAPQGSGNTIYF.

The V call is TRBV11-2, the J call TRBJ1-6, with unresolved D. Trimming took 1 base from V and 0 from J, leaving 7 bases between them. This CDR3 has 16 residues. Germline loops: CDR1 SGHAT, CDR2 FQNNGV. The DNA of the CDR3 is TGTGCCAGCAGCTTAGCGCAGAGCTCCTATAATTCACCCCTCCACTTT. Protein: CASSLAQSSYNSPLHF.

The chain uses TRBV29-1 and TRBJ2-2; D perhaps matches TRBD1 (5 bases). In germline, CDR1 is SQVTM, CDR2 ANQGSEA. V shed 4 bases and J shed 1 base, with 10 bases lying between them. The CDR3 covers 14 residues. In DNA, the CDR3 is TGCAGCGTTGCTCAGGGTGGGAACACCGGGGAGCTGTTTTTT. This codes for CSVAQGGNTGELFF.

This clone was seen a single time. Here the CDR3 DNA reads TGTGCCAGCAGTTTATCTTCTAGCGGGACCTACGAGCAGTACTTC. Amino acids: CASSLSSSGTYEQYF. The chain links TRBV27 to TRBJ2-7; 9 bases align to TRBD2. Germline V CDR1 and CDR2: MNHEY, SMNVEV (reference sequence). Trimming took 0 bases from V and 2 from J; bases not matched to a gene: 2. CDR3 length equals 15 residues.

In DNA, the CDR3 is TGTGCCAGCAGCTTCCAGGGACAGTATAGTAAAGGTTCCTACGAGCAGTACTTC. It translates to CASSFQGQYSKGSYEQYF. The chain is built from TRBV13 and TRBJ2-7; 7 nucleotides match TRBD1. After removal of 3 bases from V and 1 base from J, the junction contained 15 bases not matched to a gene. Germline CDR1 reads PRHDT; CDR2 reads FYEKMQ (reference sequence). This CDR3 has 18 amino acids.

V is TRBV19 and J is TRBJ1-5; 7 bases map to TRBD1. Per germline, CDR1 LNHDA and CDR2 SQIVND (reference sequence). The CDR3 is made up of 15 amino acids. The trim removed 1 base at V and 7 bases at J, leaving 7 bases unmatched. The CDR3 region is CASSIVLTGEQPQHF. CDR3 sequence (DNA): TGTGCCAGTAGTATAGTTTTAACAGGGGAACAGCCCCAGCATTTT. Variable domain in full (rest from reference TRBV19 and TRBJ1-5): DGGITQSPKYLFRKEGQNVTLSCEQNLNHDAMYWYRQDPGQGLRLIYYSQIVNDFQKGDIAEGYSVSREKKESFPLTVTSAQKNPTAFYLCASSIVLTGEQPQHFGDGTRLSIL.

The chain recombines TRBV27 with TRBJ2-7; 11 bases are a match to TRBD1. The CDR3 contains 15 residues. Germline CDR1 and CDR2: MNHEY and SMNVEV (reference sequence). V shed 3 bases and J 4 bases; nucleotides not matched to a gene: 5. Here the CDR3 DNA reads TGTGCCAGCAGTTTCCGGGGACAGGGGGTTTACGAGCAGTACTTC. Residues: CASSFRGQGVYEQYF.

CDR3 coding DNA: TGTGCCAGCAGCCAAGACGGGGGGGGCGATGGCTACACCTTC. As protein: CASSQDGGGDGYTF. V gene TRBV3-1 (or the pseudogene TRBV3-2) combines with J gene TRBJ1-2; perhaps TRBD1 as D (6 bases). V was shortened by 0 bases and J by 6 bases, with 11 bases between the two germline ends. Germline V gene lookup returns CDR1 LGHDT and CDR2 YNNKEL (reference sequence). The CDR3 extends over 14 amino acids.

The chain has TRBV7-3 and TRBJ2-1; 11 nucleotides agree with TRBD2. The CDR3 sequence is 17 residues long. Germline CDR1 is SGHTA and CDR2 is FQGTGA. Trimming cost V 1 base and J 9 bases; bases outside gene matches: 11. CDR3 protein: CASSLNLLAGGGGEQFF. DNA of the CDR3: TGTGCCAGCAGCTTAAATCTCCTAGCGGGAGGAGGAGGTGAGCAGTTCTTC.

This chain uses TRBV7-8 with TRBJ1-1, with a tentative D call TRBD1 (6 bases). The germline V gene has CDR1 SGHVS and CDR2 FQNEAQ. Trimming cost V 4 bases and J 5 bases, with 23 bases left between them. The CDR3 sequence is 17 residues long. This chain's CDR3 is CASSYKSQSLGGTEAFF. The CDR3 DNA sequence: TGTGCCAGCAGCTATAAATCCCAAAGTTTAGGGGGGACTGAAGCTTTCTTT.

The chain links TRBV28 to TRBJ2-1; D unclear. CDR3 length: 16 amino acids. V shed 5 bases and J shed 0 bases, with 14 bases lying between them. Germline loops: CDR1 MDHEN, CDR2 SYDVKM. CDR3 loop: CASSPSSWTSYNEQFF. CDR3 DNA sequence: TGTGCCAGCAGTCCCTCTTCATGGACCTCCTACAATGAGCAGTTCTTC.